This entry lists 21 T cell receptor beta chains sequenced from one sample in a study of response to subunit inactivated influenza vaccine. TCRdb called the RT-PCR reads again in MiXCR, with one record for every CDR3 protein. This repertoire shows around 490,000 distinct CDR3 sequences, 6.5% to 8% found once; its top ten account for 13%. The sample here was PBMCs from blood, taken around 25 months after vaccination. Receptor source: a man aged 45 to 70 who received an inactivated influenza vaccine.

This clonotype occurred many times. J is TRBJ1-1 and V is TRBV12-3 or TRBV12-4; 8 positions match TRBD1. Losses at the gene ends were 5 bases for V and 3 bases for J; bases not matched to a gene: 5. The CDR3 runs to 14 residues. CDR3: CASSNGQGYTEAFF. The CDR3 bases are TGTGCCAGCAGTAATGGACAGGGCTACACTGAAGCTTTCTTT.

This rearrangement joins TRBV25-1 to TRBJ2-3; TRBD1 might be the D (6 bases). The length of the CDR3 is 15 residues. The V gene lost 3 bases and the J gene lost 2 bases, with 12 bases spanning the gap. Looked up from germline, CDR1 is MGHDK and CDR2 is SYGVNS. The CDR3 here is CASSEVRGFTDTQYF. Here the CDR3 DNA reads TGTGCCAGCAGTGAGGTCAGGGGTTTCACAGATACGCAGTATTTT.

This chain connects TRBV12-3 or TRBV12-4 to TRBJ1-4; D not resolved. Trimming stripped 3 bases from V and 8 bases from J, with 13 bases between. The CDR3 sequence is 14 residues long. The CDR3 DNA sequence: TGTGCCAGCAGTTTTACGGGTGGGAGCGAAAAACTGTTTTTT. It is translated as CASSFTGGSEKLFF.

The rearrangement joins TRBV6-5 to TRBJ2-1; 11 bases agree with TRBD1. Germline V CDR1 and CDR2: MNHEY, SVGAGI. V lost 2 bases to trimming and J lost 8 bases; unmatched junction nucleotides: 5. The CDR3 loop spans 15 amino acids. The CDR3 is CASSYKGQGAHEQFF. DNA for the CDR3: TGTGCCAGCAGTTACAAAGGACAGGGGGCTCATGAGCAGTTCTTC.

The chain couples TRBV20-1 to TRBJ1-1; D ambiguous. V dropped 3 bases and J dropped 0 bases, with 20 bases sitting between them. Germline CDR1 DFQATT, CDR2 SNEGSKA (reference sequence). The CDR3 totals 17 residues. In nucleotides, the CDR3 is TGCAGTGCTAGGGATACCGGGTCTAACCTTATGAACACTGAAGCTTTCTTT. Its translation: CSARDTGSNLMNTEAFF.

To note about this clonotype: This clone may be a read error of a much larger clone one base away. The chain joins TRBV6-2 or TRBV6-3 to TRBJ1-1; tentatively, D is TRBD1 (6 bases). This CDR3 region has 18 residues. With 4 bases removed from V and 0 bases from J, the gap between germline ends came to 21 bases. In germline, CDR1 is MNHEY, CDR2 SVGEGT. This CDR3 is CASSLFVSGGALNTEAFF. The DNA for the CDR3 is TGTGCCAGCAGTTTATTTGTGAGTGGGGGCGCTTTGAACACTGAAGCTTTCTTT.

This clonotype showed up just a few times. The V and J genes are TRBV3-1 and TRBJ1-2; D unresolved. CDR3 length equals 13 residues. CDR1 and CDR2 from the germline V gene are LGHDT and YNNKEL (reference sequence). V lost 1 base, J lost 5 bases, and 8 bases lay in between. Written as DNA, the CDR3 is TGTGCCAGCAGCCAAGGCTTGGGTTATGGCTACACCTTC. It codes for CASSQGLGYGYTF. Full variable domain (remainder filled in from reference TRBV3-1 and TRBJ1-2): DTAVSQTPKYLVTQMGNDKSIKCEQNLGHDTMYWYKQDSKKFLKIMFSYNNKELIINETVPNRFSPKSPDKAHLNLHINSLELGDSAVYFCASSQGLGYGYTFGSGTRLTVV.

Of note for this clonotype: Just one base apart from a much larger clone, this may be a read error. CDR3 residues: CASSAGGLAAEQFF. The CDR3, as DNA: TGTGCCAGCAGCGCAGGGGGACTAGCTGCTGAGCAGTTCTTC. The V and J genes are TRBV7-9 and TRBJ2-1; 9 nucleotides match TRBD2. Germline V CDR1 and CDR2: SEHNR, FQNEAQ (reference sequence). V was clipped by 5 bases and J by 9 bases; unmatched bases: 8. This CDR3 has 14 amino acids.

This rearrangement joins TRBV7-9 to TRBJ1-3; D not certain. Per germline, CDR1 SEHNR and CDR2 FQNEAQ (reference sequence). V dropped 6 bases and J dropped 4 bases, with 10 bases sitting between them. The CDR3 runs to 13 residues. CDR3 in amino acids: CASSFHEGNTIYF. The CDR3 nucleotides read TGTGCCAGCAGTTTCCACGAGGGAAACACCATATATTTT. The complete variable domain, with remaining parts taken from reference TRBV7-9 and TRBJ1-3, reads DTGVSQNPRHKITKRGQNVTFRCDPISEHNRLYWYRQTLGQGPEFLTYFQNEAQLEKSRLLSDRFSAERPKGSFSTLEIQRTEQGDSAMYLCASSFHEGNTIYFGEGSWLTVV.

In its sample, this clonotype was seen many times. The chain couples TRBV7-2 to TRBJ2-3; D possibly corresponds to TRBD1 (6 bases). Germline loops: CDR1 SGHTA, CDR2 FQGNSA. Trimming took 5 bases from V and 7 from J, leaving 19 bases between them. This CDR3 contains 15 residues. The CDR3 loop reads CASSEFSGTSYTQYF. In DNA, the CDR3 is TGTGCCAGCAGCGAGTTCTCCGGGACAAGTTATACGCAGTATTTT. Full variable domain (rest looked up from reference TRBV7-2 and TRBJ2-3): GAGVSQSPSNKVTEKGKDVELRCDPISGHTALYWYRQSLGQGLEFLIYFQGNSAPDKSGLPSDRFSAERTGGSVSTLTIQRTQQEDSAVYLCASSEFSGTSYTQYFGPGTRLTVL.

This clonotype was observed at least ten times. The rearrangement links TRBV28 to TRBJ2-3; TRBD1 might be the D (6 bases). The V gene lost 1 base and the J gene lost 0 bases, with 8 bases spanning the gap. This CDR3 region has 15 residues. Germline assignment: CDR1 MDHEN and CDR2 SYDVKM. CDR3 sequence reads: CASSLFRGSTDTQYF. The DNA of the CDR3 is TGTGCCAGCAGTTTATTCAGGGGAAGCACAGATACGCAGTATTTT.

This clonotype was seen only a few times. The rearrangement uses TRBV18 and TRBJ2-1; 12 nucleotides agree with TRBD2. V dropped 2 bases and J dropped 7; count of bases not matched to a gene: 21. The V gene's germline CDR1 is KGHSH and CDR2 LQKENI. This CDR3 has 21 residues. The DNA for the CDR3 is TGTGCCAGCTCACCATCCGGAGGGGACAGGGCGACTAGCGGGAGTCTTAATGAGCAGTTCTTC. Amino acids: CASSPSGGDRATSGSLNEQFF.

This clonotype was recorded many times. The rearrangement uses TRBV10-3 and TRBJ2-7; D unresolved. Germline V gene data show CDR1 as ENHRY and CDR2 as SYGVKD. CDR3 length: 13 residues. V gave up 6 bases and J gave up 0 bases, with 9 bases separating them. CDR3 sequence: CAIRGGDSYEQYF. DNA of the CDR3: TGTGCCATCAGGGGCGGTGACTCCTACGAGCAGTACTTC.

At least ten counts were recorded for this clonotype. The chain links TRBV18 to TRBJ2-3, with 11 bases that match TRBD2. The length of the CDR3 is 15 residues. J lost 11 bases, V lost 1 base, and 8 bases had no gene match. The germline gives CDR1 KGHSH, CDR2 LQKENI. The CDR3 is CASSPLQGTSGWQYF. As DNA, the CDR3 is TGTGCCAGCTCACCACTTCAGGGGACTAGCGGTTGGCAGTATTTT. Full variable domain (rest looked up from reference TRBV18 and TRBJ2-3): NAGVMQNPRHLVRRRGQEARLRCSPMKGHSHVYWYRQLPEEGLKFMVYLQKENIIDESGMPKERFSAEFPKEGPSILRIQQVVRGDSAAYFCASSPLQGTSGWQYFGPGTRLTVL.

In DNA, the CDR3 is TGCAGTGCTGACGACGGACAGTTCTACGAGCAGTACTTC. Protein product: CSADDGQFYEQYF. The rearrangement uses TRBV20-1 and TRBJ2-7, with D perhaps matching TRBD1 (6 bases). Germline lookup yields CDR1 DFQATT and CDR2 SNEGSKA (reference sequence). The length of the CDR3 is 13 residues. With 5 bases removed from V and 3 bases from J, the gap between germline ends came to 14 bases.

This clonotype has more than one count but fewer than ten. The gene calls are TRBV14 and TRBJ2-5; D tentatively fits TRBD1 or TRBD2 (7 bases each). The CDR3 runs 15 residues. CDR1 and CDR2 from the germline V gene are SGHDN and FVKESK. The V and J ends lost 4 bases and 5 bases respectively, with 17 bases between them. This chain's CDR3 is CASSRTQGGSETQYF. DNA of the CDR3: TGTGCCAGCAGCCGAACCCAGGGGGGGAGCGAGACCCAGTACTTC.

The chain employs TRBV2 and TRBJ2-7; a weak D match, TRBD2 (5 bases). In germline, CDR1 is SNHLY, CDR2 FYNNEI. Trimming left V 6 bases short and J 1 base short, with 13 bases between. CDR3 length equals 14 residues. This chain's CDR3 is CASRWAGGSYEQYF. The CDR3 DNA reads TGTGCCAGCAGGTGGGCAGGAGGATCCTACGAGCAGTACTTC. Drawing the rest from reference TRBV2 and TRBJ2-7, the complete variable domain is EPEVTQTPSHQVTQMGQEVILRCVPISNHLYFYWYRQILGQKVEFLVSFYNNEISEKSEIFDDQFSVERPDGSNFTLKIRSTKLEDSAMYFCASRWAGGSYEQYFGPGTRLTVT.

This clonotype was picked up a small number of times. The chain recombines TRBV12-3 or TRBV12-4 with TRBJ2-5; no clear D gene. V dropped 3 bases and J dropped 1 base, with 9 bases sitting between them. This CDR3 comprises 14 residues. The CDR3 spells CASSFRRTQETQYF. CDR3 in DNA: TGTGCCAGCAGTTTTCGGCGGACCCAAGAGACCCAGTACTTC.

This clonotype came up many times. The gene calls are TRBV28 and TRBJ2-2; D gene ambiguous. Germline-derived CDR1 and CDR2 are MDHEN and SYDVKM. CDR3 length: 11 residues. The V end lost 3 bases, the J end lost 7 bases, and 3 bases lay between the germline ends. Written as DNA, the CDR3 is TGTGCCAGCAGTTTCAGCGGGGAGCTGTTTTTT. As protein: CASSFSGELFF. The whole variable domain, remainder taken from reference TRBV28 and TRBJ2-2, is DVKVTQSSRYLVKRTGEKVFLECVQDMDHENMFWYRQDPGLGLRLIYFSYDVKMKEKGDIPEGYSVSREKKERFSLILESASTNQTSMYLCASSFSGELFFGEGSRLTVL.

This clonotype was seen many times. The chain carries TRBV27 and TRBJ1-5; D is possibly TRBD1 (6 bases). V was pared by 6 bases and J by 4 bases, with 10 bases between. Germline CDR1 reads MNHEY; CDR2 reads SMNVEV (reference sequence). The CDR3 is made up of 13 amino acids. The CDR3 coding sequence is TGTGCCAGCAGGATGGACAGAAATCAGCCCCAGCATTTT. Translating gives CASRMDRNQPQHF.

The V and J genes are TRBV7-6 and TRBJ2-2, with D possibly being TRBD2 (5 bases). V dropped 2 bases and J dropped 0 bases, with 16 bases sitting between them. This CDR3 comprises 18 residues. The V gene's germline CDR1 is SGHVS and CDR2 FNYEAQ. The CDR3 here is CASSLHFWPGANTGELFF. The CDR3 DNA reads TGTGCCAGCAGCTTACATTTCTGGCCCGGGGCGAACACCGGGGAGCTGTTTTTT.